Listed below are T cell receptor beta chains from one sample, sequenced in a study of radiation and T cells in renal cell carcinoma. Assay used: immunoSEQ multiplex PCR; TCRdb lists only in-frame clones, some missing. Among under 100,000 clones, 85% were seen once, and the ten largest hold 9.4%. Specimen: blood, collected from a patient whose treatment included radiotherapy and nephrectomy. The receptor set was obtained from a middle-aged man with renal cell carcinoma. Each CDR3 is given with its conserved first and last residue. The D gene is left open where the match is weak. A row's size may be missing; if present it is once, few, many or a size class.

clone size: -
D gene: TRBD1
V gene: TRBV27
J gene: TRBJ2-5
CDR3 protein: CASKGQGIGETQYF
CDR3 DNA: TGTGCCAGCAAAGGACAGGGGATAGGGGAGACCCAGTACTTC

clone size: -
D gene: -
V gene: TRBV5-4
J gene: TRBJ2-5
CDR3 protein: CASSLDGGQETQYF
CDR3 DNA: TGTGCCAGCAGCTTGGACGGGGGCCAAGAGACCCAGTACTTC

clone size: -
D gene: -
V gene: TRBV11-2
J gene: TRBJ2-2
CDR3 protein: CASSLWSLSGELFF
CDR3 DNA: TGTGCCAGCAGCTTATGGTCTCTATCCGGGGAGCTGTTTTTT

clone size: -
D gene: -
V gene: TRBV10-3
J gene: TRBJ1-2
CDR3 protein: CAISEGEGGYKDGYTF
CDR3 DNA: TGTGCCATCAGTGAAGGGGAAGGGGGGTATAAGGATGGCTACACCTTC

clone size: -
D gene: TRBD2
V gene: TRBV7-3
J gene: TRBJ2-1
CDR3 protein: CASSSLAFHEQFF
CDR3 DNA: TGTGCCAGCAGCTCACTAGCGTTCCATGAGCAGTTCTTC

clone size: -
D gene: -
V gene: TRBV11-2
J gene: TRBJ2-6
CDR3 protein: CASSLEYRTYESGANVLTF
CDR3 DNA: TGTGCCAGCAGCTTAGAGTACAGGACTTACGAATCTGGGGCCAACGTCCTGACTTTC

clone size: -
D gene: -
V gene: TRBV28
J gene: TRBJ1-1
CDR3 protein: CATIGIPGTEAFF
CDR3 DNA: TGTGCCACCATCGGAATCCCAGGCACTGAAGCTTTCTTT

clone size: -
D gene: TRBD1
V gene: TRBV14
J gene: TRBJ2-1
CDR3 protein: CASSQDLDRQQFF
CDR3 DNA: TGTGCCAGCAGCCAAGATCTGGACAGGCAGCAGTTCTTC

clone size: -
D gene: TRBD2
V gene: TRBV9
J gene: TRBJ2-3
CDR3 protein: CASSVGVAGGFTDTQYF
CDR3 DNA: TGTGCCAGCAGCGTAGGGGTAGCGGGGGGGTTTACAGATACGCAGTATTTT

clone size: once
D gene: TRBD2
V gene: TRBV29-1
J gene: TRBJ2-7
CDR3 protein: CSAGTSRYEQYF
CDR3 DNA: TGCAGCGCCGGGACTAGCAGGTACGAGCAGTACTTC

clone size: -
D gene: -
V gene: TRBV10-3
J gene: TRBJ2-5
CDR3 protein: CAISDLGKETQYF
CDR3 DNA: TGTGCCATCAGTGACTTGGGAAAAGAGACCCAGTACTTC

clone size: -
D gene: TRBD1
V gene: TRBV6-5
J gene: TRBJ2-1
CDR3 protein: CASSSGTGYNEQFF
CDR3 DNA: TGTGCCAGCAGTTCCGGGACAGGGTACAATGAGCAGTTCTTC

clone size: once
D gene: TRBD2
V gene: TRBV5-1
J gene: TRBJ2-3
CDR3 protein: CASSLGLAGPTDTQYF
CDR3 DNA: TGCGCCAGCAGCTTGGGACTAGCGGGACCCACAGATACGCAGTATTTT

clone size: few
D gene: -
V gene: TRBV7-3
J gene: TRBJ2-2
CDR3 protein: CASSSSRDGELFF
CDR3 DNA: TGTGCCAGCAGCTCCAGTAGGGATGGTGAGCTGTTTTTT

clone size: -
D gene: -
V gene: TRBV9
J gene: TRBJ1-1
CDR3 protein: CASSVQGPNTEAFF
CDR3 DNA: TGTGCCAGCAGCGTACAGGGCCCGAACACTGAAGCTTTCTTT

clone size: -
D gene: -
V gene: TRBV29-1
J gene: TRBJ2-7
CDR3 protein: CSVERGARGFTGQYF
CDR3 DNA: TGCAGCGTTGAGAGGGGTGCGCGGGGATTTACGGGGCAGTACTTC

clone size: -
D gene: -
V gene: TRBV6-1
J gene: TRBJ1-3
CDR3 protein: CASSPGRGSGNTIYF
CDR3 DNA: TGTGCCAGCAGCCCAGGACGGGGTTCTGGAAACACCATATATTTT

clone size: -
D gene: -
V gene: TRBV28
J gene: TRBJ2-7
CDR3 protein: CATSRPAGRYEQYF
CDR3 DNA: TGTGCCACATCACGACCGGCGGGTCGGTACGAGCAGTACTTC

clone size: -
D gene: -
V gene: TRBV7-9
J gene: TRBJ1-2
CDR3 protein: CASRIGGDNYGYTF
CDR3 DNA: TGTGCCAGCAGAATAGGCGGGGATAACTATGGCTACACCTTC

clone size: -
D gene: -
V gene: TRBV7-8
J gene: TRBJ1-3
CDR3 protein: CASSAGTARGNTIYF
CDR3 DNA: TGTGCCAGCAGCGCCGGGACTGCAAGAGGAAACACCATATATTTT

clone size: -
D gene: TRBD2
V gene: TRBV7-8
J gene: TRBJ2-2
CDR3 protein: CASSLRLLGLADTGELFF
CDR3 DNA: TGTGCCAGCAGCTTAAGGCTTTTGGGACTAGCGGACACCGGGGAGCTGTTTTTT

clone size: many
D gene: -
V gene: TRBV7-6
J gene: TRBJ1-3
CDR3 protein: CASSLKNTIYF
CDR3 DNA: TGTGCCAGCAGCCTCAAAAACACCATATATTTT

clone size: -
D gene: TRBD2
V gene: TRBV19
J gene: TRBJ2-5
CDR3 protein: CASQSSGYQETQYF
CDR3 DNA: TGTGCCAGTCAGTCTAGCGGGTACCAAGAGACCCAGTACTTC

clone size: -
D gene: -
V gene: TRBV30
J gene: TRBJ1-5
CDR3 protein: CAWGGPYSNQPQHF
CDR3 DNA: TGTGCCTGGGGGGGACCTTATAGCAATCAGCCCCAGCATTTT

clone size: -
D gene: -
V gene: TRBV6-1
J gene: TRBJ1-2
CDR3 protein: CASSESQGKEDGYTF
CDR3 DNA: TGTGCCAGCAGTGAATCGCAGGGGAAAGAGGATGGCTACACCTTC

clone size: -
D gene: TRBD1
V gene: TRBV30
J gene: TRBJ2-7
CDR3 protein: CAWSPKGQAFYEQYF
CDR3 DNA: TGTGCCTGGAGTCCAAAGGGACAGGCCTTCTACGAGCAGTACTTC

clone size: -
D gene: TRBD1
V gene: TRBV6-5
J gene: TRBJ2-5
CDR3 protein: CASRRQGETQYF
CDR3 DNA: TGTGCCAGCAGACGACAGGGTGAGACCCAGTACTTC

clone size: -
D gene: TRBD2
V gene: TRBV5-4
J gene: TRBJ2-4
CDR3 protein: CASSLSGSGIRKNIQYF
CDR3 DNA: TGTGCCAGCAGCTTGAGCGGGAGTGGTATCCGCAAAAACATTCAGTACTTC

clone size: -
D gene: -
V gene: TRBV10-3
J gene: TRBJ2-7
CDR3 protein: CAISEPINRVHEQYF
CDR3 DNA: TGTGCCATCAGTGAGCCCATCAACAGGGTCCACGAGCAGTACTTC

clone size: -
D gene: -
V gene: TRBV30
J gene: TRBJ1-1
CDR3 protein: CAWIREGGEAFF
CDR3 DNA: TGTGCCTGGATAAGGGAGGGGGGGGAAGCTTTCTTT

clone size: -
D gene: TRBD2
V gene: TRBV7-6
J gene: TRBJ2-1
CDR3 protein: CASSFGLAGVRVYNEQFF
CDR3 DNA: TGTGCCAGCAGCTTCGGACTAGCGGGGGTTCGGGTCTACAATGAGCAGTTCTTC

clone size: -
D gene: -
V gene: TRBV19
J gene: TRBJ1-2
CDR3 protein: CASSPMVGAYYGYTF
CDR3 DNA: TGTGCCAGTAGTCCCATGGTGGGAGCATACTATGGCTACACCTTC

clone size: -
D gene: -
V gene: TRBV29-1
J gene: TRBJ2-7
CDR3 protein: CSVVVTGYEQYF
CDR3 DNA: TGCAGCGTTGTCGTGACAGGTTACGAGCAGTACTTC

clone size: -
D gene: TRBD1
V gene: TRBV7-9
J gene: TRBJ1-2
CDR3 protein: CASSLRDSPNYGYTF
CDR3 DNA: TGTGCCAGCAGCTTACGGGACAGCCCTAACTATGGCTACACCTTC

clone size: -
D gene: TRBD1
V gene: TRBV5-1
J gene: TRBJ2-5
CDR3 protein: CASSRTGAEETQYF
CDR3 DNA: TGCGCCAGCAGCCGGACAGGGGCCGAGGAGACCCAGTACTTC

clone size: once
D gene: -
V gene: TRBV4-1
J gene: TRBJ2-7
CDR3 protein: CASSREDRIYEQYF
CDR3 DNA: TGCGCCAGCAGCCGGGAGGACAGGATCTACGAGCAGTACTTC

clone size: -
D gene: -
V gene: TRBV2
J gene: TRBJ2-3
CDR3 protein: CASRLVPDTQYF
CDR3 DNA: TGTGCCAGCAGACTAGTACCAGATACGCAGTATTTT

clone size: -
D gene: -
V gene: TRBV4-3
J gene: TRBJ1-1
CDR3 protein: CASSQDYGRLGTEAFF
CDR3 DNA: TGCGCCAGCAGCCAAGATTACGGCAGACTCGGGACTGAAGCTTTCTTT

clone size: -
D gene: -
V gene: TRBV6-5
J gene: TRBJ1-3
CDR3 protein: CASSYSNGNTIYF
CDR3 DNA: TGTGCCAGCAGTTACTCGAATGGAAACACCATATATTTT

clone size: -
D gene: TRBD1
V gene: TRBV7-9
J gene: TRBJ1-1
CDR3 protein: CASSLQGGSTEAFF
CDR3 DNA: TGTGCCAGCAGCTTACAGGGGGGGAGCACTGAAGCTTTCTTT